These T cell receptor beta chains were read from a single sample in a study of long-term antiretroviral therapy in people with HIV. Sequencing was performed with immunoSEQ multiplex PCR; in TCRdb, only in-frame clones are kept and a portion is missing. The table includes 22,000 or so clones, roughly four fifths detected once. This sample comprised unsorted PBMCs, obtained 0.5 years before starting antiretroviral therapy. The receptors were sampled from a man aged 35-49 years with HIV. The CDR3 runs from the conserved cysteine through the conserved F or W.

CDR3: CASSYSGREGNYEQYF; V: TRBV6-5
CDR3: CASSSGTSGGASTDTQYF; V: TRBV28
CDR3: CASRTGYYYGYTF; V: TRBV28
CDR3: CASSQVGLARNTGELFF; V: TRBV4-1
CDR3: CSVESGGAINYGYTF; V: TRBV29-1
CDR3: CASSPGLTIGNTEAFF; V: TRBV18
CDR3: CASSFDRNSPLHF; V: TRBV7-9
CDR3: CASSRDPNGNQPQHF; V: TRBV6-5
CDR3: CASSTGGRDEQFF; V: TRBV13
CDR3: CASSPGSRDSSEQYF; V: TRBV18
CDR3: CASSPSSGGFSISGQYF; V: TRBV7-8
CDR3: CASTPGLILGETQYF; V: TRBV7-2
CDR3: CASSLSPADRGLYPRDTGELFF; V: TRBV27
CDR3: CASSQGRVNTEAFF; V: TRBV7-9
CDR3: CASSYYRTGGNYGYTF; V: TRBV6-5
CDR3: CASSLGHGGYTEAFF; V: TRBV5-4
CDR3: CASSFTGLDTGELFF; V: TRBV7-8
CDR3: CASSAYRANTIYF; V: TRBV9
CDR3: CATSRDPRGRGLPGGELFF; V: TRBV15
CDR3: CASILPRSRGFSYEQYF; V: TRBV9
CDR3: CASSSQGGSPLHF; V: TRBV11-2
CDR3: CASSLDTRTAEAFF; V: TRBV5-1
CDR3: CASSYSTGMIHEQYF; V: TRBV7-9
CDR3: CASSLVGRVAGGNTGELFF; V: TRBV7-2
CDR3: CASSVRAGPPLSNEQFF; V: TRBV9
CDR3: CAWSRGAVAEAFF; V: TRBV30
CDR3: CASSSISGGAKTQYF; V: TRBV6-5
CDR3: CASSFKGAFQETQYF; V: TRBV28
CDR3: CASSYSVDSDGYTF; V: TRBV6-5
CDR3: CASSDPPGGALDTIYF; V: TRBV2
CDR3: CASSTGTGATDTQYF; V: TRBV10-1
CDR3: CSVEDMGREAFF; V: TRBV29-1
CDR3: CASSHRGRVPEQYF; V: TRBV7-2
CDR3: CASSQAGRGHEQFF; V: TRBV4-3
CDR3: CATSDRNSGANVLTF; V: TRBV15
CDR3: CASSPQGGDTIYF; V: TRBV27
CDR3: CASRQGANQETQYF; V: TRBV2
CDR3: CASSLSYDRLGGYTF; V: TRBV27
CDR3: CASSDGSYNEQFF; V: TRBV6-4
CDR3: CASSSRVFDEQFF; V: TRBV7-9
CDR3: CASSLREGAFGGSNEQFF; V: TRBV7-3
CDR3: CASSLESTVNTEAFF; V: TRBV5-1
CDR3: CASSPSGDRNYEQYF; V: TRBV7-6
CDR3: CASSLYHRLHEQYF; V: TRBV5-6
CDR3: CASSVGGQETQYF; V: TRBV7-9
CDR3: CASSLWDLLPGQGAGNTIYF; V: TRBV28
CDR3: CASSLSMSSGEKGEQFF; V: TRBV27
CDR3: CASSAQGREETQYF; V: TRBV7-9
CDR3: CASSFRDEQYF; V: TRBV28
CDR3: CASSYYKGERQNNEQFF; V: TRBV5-4
CDR3: CASSYPGTGYEQYF; V: TRBV7-2
CDR3: CASSFGVLGYTF; V: TRBV28
CDR3: CASSRLGGEQYF; V: TRBV7-2
CDR3: CASSPQGQGTTNEKLFF; V: TRBV14
CDR3: CASSLKGPGTEAFF; V: TRBV27
CDR3: CASSFAWSGGTLYEQYF; V: TRBV5-1
CDR3: CASSERGGTEAFF; V: TRBV4-1
CDR3: CASSPGPRVEQFF; V: TRBV7-2
CDR3: CASSSHVGRTEAFF; V: TRBV5-5
CDR3: CASSLFRTAAYNEQFF; V: TRBV11-2